The 23 T cell receptor beta chains presented below share a single source sample, sequenced in a study of radiotherapy plus CTLA-4 blockade in lung cancer. The repertoire was sequenced with immunoSEQ multiplex PCR; TCRdb's copy has only in-frame clones and lacks some. The repertoire holds around 63,000 clones, with roughly 76% as singletons. Sequencing used peripheral blood, obtained from a patient treated with radiotherapy plus ipilimumab. The source of these receptors is a human donor with non-small cell lung cancer whose response to radiotherapy plus ipilimumab could not be evaluated. Some clones in this sample may be carry-over from other donors' samples.

This sequence joins TRBV6-5 and TRBJ1-4, with D possibly being TRBD1 (5 bases). CDR3 length: 14 residues. Looked up from germline, CDR1 is MNHEY and CDR2 is SVGAGI. Trimming removed 2 bases from V and 2 bases from J, with 6 bases in between. This chain's CDR3 is CASSYRGTNEKLFF. The CDR3 bases are TGTGCCAGCAGTTACAGGGGTACTAATGAAAAACTGTTTTTT.

This clone was picked up a small number of times. The chain recombines TRBV4-3 with TRBJ2-5; maybe TRBD2 (6 bases). The V end was cut by 3 bases, the J end by 1 base, with 12 bases between. This CDR3 region has 15 residues. CDR1 and CDR2 from the germline V gene are LGHNA and YSLEER. The CDR3 protein is CASSHGTAPQETQYF. The CDR3, as DNA: TGCGCCAGCAGCCACGGGACTGCACCCCAAGAGACCCAGTACTTC.

This chain links TRBV6-5 with TRBJ2-5; 7 bases are a match to TRBD1. The DNA end favors TRBJ2-7, so the J call may be wrong. The CDR3 runs to 12 residues. Germline V gives CDR1 MNHEY, CDR2 SVGAGI. CDR3 coding DNA: TGTGCCAGCAGCCTGACAGGGTACGAGCAGTACTTC. As protein: CASSLTGYEQYF.

There are a few counts of this clone. This rearrangement joins TRBV4-2 to TRBJ1-2, with 8 positions matching TRBD1. The V gene's germline CDR1 is LGHNA and CDR2 YNFKEQ. J was trimmed by 5 bases and V by 1 base; bases with no gene match: 6. The CDR3 consists of 15 residues. CDR3 in DNA: TGTGCCAGCAGCCAAGTCTCAGGGGGCGCGTATGGCTACACCTTC. This translates into CASSQVSGGAYGYTF.

V gene TRBV9 combines with J gene TRBJ2-2; a possible D gene is TRBD1 (5 bases). V gave up 0 bases and J gave up 5 bases, with 8 bases separating them. This CDR3 contains 14 residues. Germline V gene data show CDR1 as SGDLS and CDR2 as YYNGEE. The CDR3 nucleotides read TGTGCCAGCAGCGTAGCCGCAGGGACCGGGGAGCTGTTTTTT. Protein product: CASSVAAGTGELFF.

The J gene is TRBJ2-1, the V gene TRBV7-6; 8 bases are shared with TRBD1. This CDR3 is 17 amino acids long. Germline CDR1 and CDR2: SGHVS and FNYEAQ. The J segment lost 0 bases and the V segment lost 5 bases, leaving 9 bases of the junction unmatched. The CDR3 is CASSHPYQGASYNEQFF. CDR3 nucleotide sequence: TGTGCCAGCAGCCACCCGTATCAGGGGGCCTCCTACAATGAGCAGTTCTTC.

The V and J genes are TRBV28 and TRBJ1-4, with D perhaps TRBD1 (6 bases). The CDR3 length is 15 residues. Per the germline V gene, CDR1 is MDHEN and CDR2 is SYDVKM. V was shortened by 4 bases and J by 4 bases, with 13 bases between the two germline ends. CDR3 region: CASSYLDRDNEKLFF. The DNA of the CDR3 is TGTGCCAGCAGTTATTTGGACAGAGATAATGAAAAACTGTTTTTT.

This chain joins TRBV5-6 and TRBJ1-5; TRBD1 is a possible D gene (5 bases). The germline V gene has CDR1 SGHDT and CDR2 YYEEEE. The ends were cut back, 4 bases at V and 9 bases at J, with 14 bases in the middle. The CDR3 contains 13 residues. In DNA, the CDR3 is TGTGCCAGCAGCCCCCGGGGGTTCGGGCCCCAGCATTTT. This sequence encodes CASSPRGFGPQHF. Filled out from reference TRBV5-6 and TRBJ1-5, the complete variable domain reads DAGVTQSPTHLIKTRGQQVTLRCSPKSGHDTVSWYQQALGQGPQFIFQYYEEEERQRGNFPDRFSGHQFPNYSSELNVNALLLGDSALYLCASSPRGFGPQHFGDGTRLSIL.

V is TRBV5-5 and J is TRBJ1-1; D may be TRBD1 (5 bases). Trimming removed 5 bases from V and 0 bases from J, with 11 bases in between. CDR1 is SGHKS, CDR2 YYEKEE, per germline (reference sequence). The CDR3 is 14 amino acids. CDR3 amino acids: CASSGGLLNTEAFF. The CDR3 coding sequence is TGTGCCAGCAGTGGGGGACTGCTGAACACTGAAGCTTTCTTT.

J is TRBJ2-7 and V is TRBV5-1; 10 bases align to TRBD2. V was clipped by 2 bases and J by 5 bases; unmatched bases: 4. Germline-derived CDR1 and CDR2 are SGHRS and YFSETQ. CDR3 length: 14 amino acids. The CDR3 DNA sequence: TGCGCCAGCAGCTTAGCGGGGGGGTTAAACGAGCAGTACTTC. Amino acid sequence: CASSLAGGLNEQYF. Drawing the rest from reference TRBV5-1 and TRBJ2-7, the complete variable domain is KAGVTQTPRYLIKTRGQQVTLSCSPISGHRSVSWYQQTPGQGLQFLFEYFSETQRNKGNFPGRFSGRQFSNSRSEMNVSTLELGDSALYLCASSLAGGLNEQYFGPGTRLTVT.

Worth noting for this clone: Germline and junction disagree at one end, which may indicate a read error. The rearrangement uses TRBV7-7 and TRBJ2-5; 15 bases are shared with TRBD2. Germline assignment: CDR1 SSHAT and CDR2 FNYEAQ (reference sequence). This CDR3 region has 16 residues. In DNA form, the CDR3 reads TGTGCTAGCAGCTTGGGGACTAGCGGGGGGTATGAGACCCAGTACTTC. This translates into CASSLGTSGGYETQYF. Based on the CDR3 plus reference TRBV7-7 and TRBJ2-5, the full variable domain is GAGVSQSPRYKVTKRGQDVTLRCDPISSHATLYWYQQALGQGPEFLTYFNYEAQPDKSGLPSDRFSAERPEGSISTLTIQRTEQRDSAMYRCASSLGTSGGYETQYFGPGTRLLVL.

The rearrangement uses TRBV2 and TRBJ2-7; a weak D match, TRBD1 (5 bases). The length of the CDR3 is 13 residues. V lost 8 bases and J lost 2, with 13 bases in between. The germline gives CDR1 SNHLY, CDR2 FYNNEI. CDR3 nucleotides: TGTGCCAGCTACCTGGGGCAGCCCTACGAGCAGTACTTC. Protein product: CASYLGQPYEQYF.

Only a few counts were recorded for this clone. The chain recombines TRBV4-2 with TRBJ2-3; D is possibly TRBD2 (6 bases). The V gene lost 3 bases and the J gene lost 3 bases, with 19 bases spanning the gap. The CDR3 is 17 amino acids. Germline-derived CDR1 and CDR2 are LGHNA and YNFKEQ. In nucleotides, the CDR3 is TGTGCCAGCAGCCAGGAGGTGGGGCTAGCGCCTACAGATACGCAGTATTTT. Translated, it gives CASSQEVGLAPTDTQYF.

V usage is TRBV6-6 and J usage is TRBJ1-5; TRBD1 matches 9 bases. The germline CDR1 and CDR2 sequences are MNHNY and SVGAGI (reference sequence). The junction had 2 bases not matched to a gene; V was cut back by 4 bases and J by 7 bases. The CDR3 extends over 13 amino acids. This chain's CDR3 is CASSSDRGQPQHF. CDR3 nucleotide sequence: TGTGCCAGCAGTTCGGACAGGGGCCAGCCCCAGCATTTT.

The J gene is TRBJ2-7, the V gene TRBV5-4, with TRBD2 as a possible D gene (7 bases). Germline CDR1 is SGHNT and CDR2 is YYREEE (reference sequence). CDR3 size: 14 residues. Deletions cut 7 bases from V and 2 bases from J, with 16 bases between. The CDR3 reads CASGSGRGPYEQYF. Written as DNA, the CDR3 is TGTGCCAGCGGTTCAGGGCGGGGGCCCTACGAGCAGTACTTC.

The rearrangement joins TRBV6-5 to TRBJ2-1; TRBD2 is a possible D gene (7 bases). Germline V lookup: CDR1 MNHEY, CDR2 SVGAGI. Trimming took off 5 bases at V and 7 bases at J, with 15 bases between the two ends. This CDR3 contains 14 residues. The CDR3 region has the DNA TGTGCCAGCAGTAGTCCAGGGGAGGGGAATGAGCAGTTCTTC. This sequence encodes CASSSPGEGNEQFF.

The chain combines TRBV4-2 with TRBJ2-2, with TRBD2 matching 7 bases. Losses at the gene ends were 4 bases for V and 7 bases for J; bases not matched to a gene: 6. Germline V CDR1 and CDR2: LGHNA, YNFKEQ. CDR3 length: 14 amino acids. The CDR3 sequence: CASSRSRGNGELFF. CDR3 bases: TGTGCCAGCAGCCGGTCGCGGGGGAACGGGGAGCTGTTTTTT.

This chain joins TRBV7-3 and TRBJ2-3; 8 bases agree with TRBD2. The germline gives CDR1 SGHTA, CDR2 FQGTGA. This CDR3 has 15 amino acids. The J segment lost 0 bases and the V segment lost 5 bases, leaving 4 bases of the junction unmatched. The CDR3 loop is CASSPTSVSTDTQYF. CDR3 DNA sequence: TGTGCCAGCAGCCCGACTAGCGTGAGCACAGATACGCAGTATTTT. Variable domain in full (rest from reference TRBV7-3 and TRBJ2-3): GAGVSQTPSNKVTEKGKYVELRCDPISGHTALYWYRQSLGQGPEFLIYFQGTGAADDSGLPNDRFFAVRPEGSVSTLKIQRTERGDSAVYLCASSPTSVSTDTQYFGPGTRLTVL.

The chain employs TRBV5-4 and TRBJ1-1; no clear D. Germline V CDR1 and CDR2: SGHNT, YYREEE (reference sequence). V lost 0 bases and J lost 0, with 6 bases in between. There are 14 residues in the CDR3. CDR3 region: CASSLVELNTEAFF. The CDR3 DNA sequence: TGTGCCAGCAGCTTGGTAGAGCTGAACACTGAAGCTTTCTTT.

J is TRBJ2-7 and V is TRBV14, with D unclear. Between the trimmed V and J ends, which lost 3 bases and 6 bases, there was a span of 6 bases. The CDR3 is made up of 11 amino acids. In germline, CDR1 is SGHDN, CDR2 FVKESK. The CDR3 protein is CASSQYFEQYF. The CDR3 DNA reads TGTGCCAGCAGCCAGTACTTCGAGCAGTACTTC.

V is TRBV2 and J is TRBJ2-2, with a possible D match to TRBD1 (6 bases). Germline V gene lookup returns CDR1 SNHLY and CDR2 FYNNEI. V dropped 4 bases and J dropped 5 bases, with 11 bases sitting between them. This CDR3 is built from 14 residues. In nucleotides, the CDR3 is TGTGCCAGCAGTGCCCAGGGGCGAACCGGGGAGCTGTTTTTT. Its translation is CASSAQGRTGELFF.

This chain uses TRBV7-2 with TRBJ1-2, with TRBD1 as a possible D gene (5 bases). Trimming left V 2 bases short and J 8 bases short, with 15 bases between. Germline assignment: CDR1 SGHTA and CDR2 FQGNSA. The CDR3 sequence is 14 residues long. For the CDR3, the DNA is TGTGCCAGCAGCTTAATGCAGGGCGCTTACGGCTACACCTTC. This sequence encodes CASSLMQGAYGYTF.

This chain uses TRBV30 with TRBJ1-1, with D perhaps TRBD1 (5 bases). Per germline, CDR1 GTSNPN and CDR2 SVGIG (reference sequence). The CDR3 loop spans 11 amino acids. V was clipped by 5 bases and J by 5 bases, with 9 bases between them. The CDR3 sequence is CAWGGYTEAFF. In nucleotides, the CDR3 is TGTGCCTGGGGGGGGTATACTGAAGCTTTCTTT.